These T cell receptor beta chains were read from a single sample in a study of T cells after yellow fever vaccination. MiXCR, applied by TCRdb to the 5' RACE reads, yields one record per CDR3 protein. The table includes around 310,000 distinct CDR3 sequences, over 8% detected once. The sequences come from PBMCs, collected on the day of the first yellow fever vaccination. These receptors all stem from a man between 18 and 29 years old who received the YFV17D yellow fever vaccine. CDR3s include the opening cysteine and the closing phenylalanine or tryptophan. A D gene is named only where the DNA matches it firmly. Clone size is given for some rows only: seen once, a few or many times, or a class if the clone is expanded.

CDR3	DNA	D	size	V	J
CAISDGVPYEQYF	TGTGCCATCAGTGACGGGGTACCCTACGAGCAGTACTTC	.	many	TRBV10-3	TRBJ2-7
CASSVDRPYEQYF	TGTGCCAGCAGCGTCGACCGACCCTACGAGCAGTACTTC	.	few	TRBV5-6	TRBJ2-7
CASSHRASNPDTQYF	TGCGCCAGCAGCCACCGGGCATCCAATCCAGATACGCAGTATTTT	.	.	TRBV4-3	TRBJ2-3
CATSDSRRSGHEQFF	TGTGCCACCAGTGATTCAAGAAGGTCGGGCCATGAGCAGTTCTTC	.	many	TRBV24-1	TRBJ2-1
CASSLPRWGNQPQHF	TGTGCCAGCAGCCTCCCCCGTTGGGGCAATCAGCCCCAGCATTTT	.	many	TRBV28	TRBJ1-5
CSVSLRQRGLYEQYF	TGCAGCGTTAGCCTCAGACAGAGGGGTCTCTACGAGCAGTACTTC	.	.	TRBV29-1	TRBJ2-7
CASNDNTEAFF	TGTGCCAGCAATGACAACACTGAAGCTTTCTTT	.	.	TRBV6-2/TRBV6-3	TRBJ1-1
CACKEGATEAFF	TGTGCCTGCAAAGAGGGGGCTACTGAAGCTTTCTTT	TRBD1	few	TRBV7-9	TRBJ1-1
CSARGGPGYGYTF	TGCAGTGCTAGAGGGGGTCCCGGCTATGGCTACACCTTC	.	.	TRBV20-1	TRBJ1-2
CASSAPRGPTPGSYNEQFF	TGTGCCAGCAGTGCTCCCAGGGGCCCTACCCCAGGCTCCTACAATGAGCAGTTCTTC	.	many	TRBV25-1	TRBJ2-1
CASSRNPGGTGNTGELFF	TGTGCCAGCAGCCGTAACCCGGGAGGGACAGGGAACACCGGGGAGCTGTTTTTT	.	.	TRBV11-1	TRBJ2-2
CATSRVVKGQPQHF	TGTGCCACCAGCAGAGTAGTGAAGGGTCAGCCCCAGCATTTT	.	.	TRBV15	TRBJ1-5
CASRPGQGTYEQYF	TGCGCCAGCAGGCCTGGACAGGGTACCTACGAGCAGTACTTC	TRBD1	many	TRBV5-1	TRBJ2-7
CASISPYQNTGELFF	TGTGCCAGCATATCCCCCTACCAGAACACCGGGGAGCTGTTTTTT	.	few	TRBV28	TRBJ2-2
CASSLKGEPQHF	TGTGCCAGCAGCTTAAAGGGAGAACCCCAGCATTTT	.	.	TRBV7-9	TRBJ1-5
CASSYRELREQFF	TGTGCCAGCAGTTATAGGGAACTGAGGGAGCAGTTCTTC	.	few	TRBV6-5	TRBJ2-1
CASSLINYGYTF	TGTGCCAGCAGTCTGATTAACTATGGCTACACCTTC	.	few	TRBV28	TRBJ1-2
CASSRDTHADSGLTQYF	TGCGCCAGCAGCCGAGATACACACGCGGACAGCGGCTTGACCCAGTACTTC	.	.	TRBV4-3	TRBJ2-5
CASTLGSGLKTQYF	TGTGCCAGCACCCTTGGATCGGGCTTAAAGACCCAGTACTTC	.	many	TRBV12-3/TRBV12-4	TRBJ2-5
CASSPAGSGNTIYF	TGTGCCAGCAGTCCGGCGGGATCAGGAAACACCATATATTTT	.	many	TRBV6-2/TRBV6-3	TRBJ1-3
CASSFGRVGGYTF	TGTGCCAGCAGTTTCGGCAGGGTGGGTGGCTACACCTTC	.	.	TRBV6-5	TRBJ1-2
CASSQEGGGRAQETQYF	TGCGCCAGCAGCCAAGAAGGGGGGGGGCGGGCACAAGAGACCCAGTACTTC	.	few	TRBV4-3	TRBJ2-5
CASSFLSGKVYDEQFF	TGTGCCAGCAGCTTTTTGAGCGGTAAAGTGTATGATGAGCAGTTCTTC	.	few	TRBV7-6	TRBJ2-1
CASSSTRDYPYEQYF	TGTGCCAGCAGCTCTACCCGAGACTATCCCTACGAGCAGTACTTC	.	many	TRBV11-2	TRBJ2-7
CASSLHREGGGQTDTQYF	TGCGCCAGCAGCCTACATAGGGAGGGAGGGGGCCAAACAGATACGCAGTATTTT	.	.	TRBV4-3	TRBJ2-3
CASSPQVSITDTQYF	TGTGCCAGCAGCCCACAGGTTTCAATCACAGATACGCAGTATTTT	.	.	TRBV7-2	TRBJ2-3
CASSPGGYADTQYF	TGTGCCAGCAGCCCGGGGGGGTATGCAGATACGCAGTATTTT	TRBD2	many	TRBV7-6	TRBJ2-3
CASSLAGVDGYTF	TGTGCCAGCAGTTTAGCAGGGGTTGATGGCTACACCTTC	.	.	TRBV12-3/TRBV12-4	TRBJ1-2
CASSLRKNGYTF	TGTGCCAGCAGCCTCAGAAAGAATGGCTACACCTTC	.	.	TRBV7-2	TRBJ1-2
CASSLEGLQETQYF	TGTGCCAGCAGCTTGGAAGGTCTGCAGGAGACCCAGTACTTC	.	many	TRBV5-5	TRBJ2-5
CASSRSGTGNSPLHF	TGTGCCAGCAGTAGGTCAGGGACCGGTAATTCACCCCTCCACTTT	.	few	TRBV12-3/TRBV12-4	TRBJ1-6
CAISSTGTSGVTDTQYF	TGTGCCATCAGCTCAACCGGGACTAGCGGGGTCACAGATACGCAGTATTTT	TRBD2	many	TRBV10-3	TRBJ2-3
CAILAVGGSYTF	TGTGCCATCCTGGCGGTAGGCGGGAGCTACACCTTC	.	.	TRBV28	TRBJ1-2
CASSLGGRGTDTQYF	TGTGCCAGCAGCTTGGGGGGTCGGGGCACAGATACGCAGTATTTT	.	few	TRBV5-5	TRBJ2-3
CASSQFRRGRKYNEQFF	TGCGCCAGCAGCCAGTTTAGGCGGGGCCGAAAGTACAATGAGCAGTTCTTC	.	few	TRBV4-1	TRBJ2-1
CASSPFNGGNTEAFF	TGTGCCAGCTCACCGTTTAATGGAGGGAACACTGAAGCTTTCTTT	.	.	TRBV18	TRBJ1-1
CASSPYRGGSYNEQFF	TGTGCCAGCAGTCCCTACCGCGGAGGCTCCTACAATGAGCAGTTCTTC	.	.	TRBV12-3/TRBV12-4	TRBJ2-1
CASSSIRGRGEKLFF	TGTGCCAGCAGCTCCATCAGGGGGCGAGGTGAAAAACTGTTTTTT	TRBD1	many	TRBV11-2	TRBJ1-4
CASSWWPARRENTIYF	TGCGCCAGCAGCTGGTGGCCGGCCAGACGTGAAAACACCATATATTTT	.	.	TRBV5-1	TRBJ1-3
CASSLRGSVLDTQYF	TGTGCCAGCAGCCTCCGGGGAAGTGTTCTGGATACGCAGTATTTT	.	many	TRBV7-8	TRBJ2-3
CASSQNRDRDRSRKLFF	TGTGCCAGCAGCCAAAACCGGGACAGGGATCGATCGAGGAAGCTGTTTTTT	TRBD1	.	TRBV14	TRBJ2-2
CSVEKAGGPRETQYF	TGCAGCGTTGAAAAAGCGGGGGGGCCGCGAGAGACCCAGTACTTC	TRBD2	.	TRBV29-1	TRBJ2-5
CASSLGGGQAYGYTF	TGTGCCAGCAGCTTAGGCGGAGGACAGGCCTATGGCTACACCTTC	TRBD1	.	TRBV7-2	TRBJ1-2
CASSRESGRSYEQYF	TGCGCCAGCAGCCGTGAGTCCGGCAGGAGCTACGAGCAGTACTTC	.	.	TRBV4-1	TRBJ2-7
CASTQQGQETQYF	TGCGCCAGCACACAACAGGGACAAGAGACCCAGTACTTC	.	few	TRBV5-1	TRBJ2-5
CASSSAAGRTDTQYF	TGCGCCAGCAGCTCCGCCGCGGGCCGCACAGATACGCAGTATTTT	.	few	TRBV5-1	TRBJ2-3
CATSGQGHNQPQHF	TGTGCCACCAGCGGACAGGGCCACAATCAGCCCCAGCATTTT	TRBD1	many	TRBV15	TRBJ1-5
CATSSPGPSTDTQYF	TGTGCCACCTCGAGCCCGGGGCCGAGCACAGATACGCAGTATTTT	.	.	TRBV7-9	TRBJ2-3
CSAPAAAAQETQYF	TGCAGTGCTCCCGCAGCGGCAGCCCAAGAGACCCAGTACTTC	.	few	TRBV20-1	TRBJ2-5
CASSQSTDWVQETQYF	TGTGCCAGCAGCCAATCTACGGACTGGGTTCAAGAGACCCAGTACTTC	.	.	TRBV3-1	TRBJ2-5
CASRFGRGSYNEQFF	TGTGCCAGCAGATTCGGACGAGGCTCCTACAATGAGCAGTTCTTC	.	few	TRBV12-3/TRBV12-4	TRBJ2-1
CAFRGNGYTF	TGTGCCTTCAGGGGGAATGGCTACACCTTC	TRBD1	few	TRBV30	TRBJ1-2
CASMTVNANTGELFF	TGCGCCAGCATGACCGTTAACGCGAACACCGGGGAGCTGTTTTTT	.	many	TRBV10-2	TRBJ2-2
CSAPKGGGLNEQFF	TGCAGTGCTCCGAAGGGGGGGGGCCTCAATGAGCAGTTCTTC	.	many	TRBV20-1	TRBJ2-1
CSVEEDSQETQYF	TGCAGCGTTGAAGAGGACAGCCAAGAGACCCAGTACTTC	.	.	TRBV29-1	TRBJ2-5
CASRVGPGQSDGYTF	TGCGCCAGCAGAGTGGGACCGGGACAGAGCGATGGCTACACCTTC	TRBD1	.	TRBV4-1	TRBJ1-2
CASSLPRGGETQYF	TGTGCCAGCTCGCTACCCCGGGGTGGAGAGACCCAGTACTTC	.	.	TRBV18	TRBJ2-5
CASSFPAAGNEQFF	TGTGCCAGCAGCTTTCCCGCCGCTGGCAATGAGCAGTTCTTC	.	few	TRBV7-8	TRBJ2-1
CASSGGQSTDTQYF	TGTGCCAGCAGCGGCGGACAGAGCACAGATACGCAGTATTTT	.	.	TRBV9	TRBJ2-3